The T cell receptor (beta chain) under discussion was sequenced for a study of cytomegalovirus exposure and HLA in healthy donors. Study outcomes and limitations: V segments that were indistinguishable, TRBV6-2 and TRBV6-3 among them, were omitted from analysis.

To note about this clone: What it binds is not known.

At the time of sampling, donors were nominally healthy, though unrecorded immune exposures were likely. In the PCR, 60 Vbeta and 13 Jbeta primers were used. Method: immunoSEQ multiplex PCR; TCRdb's copy keeps in-frame clones and lacks some. The sample consists of more than 95,000 clones, roughly 71% of them appearing once. The germline V and J ends were trimmed by 8 bases and 2 bases, with 12 bases remaining between them. This CDR3 spans 13 amino acids. Germline assignment: CDR1 PRHDT and CDR2 FYEKMQ (reference sequence). The sequenced material came from PBMCs. V gene TRBV13 combines with J gene TRBJ1-2; no reliable D call. This clonotype was obtained from a woman in her fifties or sixties in good health and CMV-seropositive. The CDR3 nucleotides are TGTGCCAGCCAACCCAGAGGAAACTATGGCTACACCTTC. Translated, it gives CASQPRGNYGYTF.